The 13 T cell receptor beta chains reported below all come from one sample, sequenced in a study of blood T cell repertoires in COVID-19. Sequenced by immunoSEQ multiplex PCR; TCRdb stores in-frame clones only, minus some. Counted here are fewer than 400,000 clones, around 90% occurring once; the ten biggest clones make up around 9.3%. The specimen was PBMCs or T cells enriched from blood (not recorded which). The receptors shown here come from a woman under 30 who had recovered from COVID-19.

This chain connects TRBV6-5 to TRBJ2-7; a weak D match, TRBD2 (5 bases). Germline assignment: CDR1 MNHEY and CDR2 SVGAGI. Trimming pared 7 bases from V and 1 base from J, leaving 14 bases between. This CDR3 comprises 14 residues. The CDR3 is CASINHGGSYEQYF. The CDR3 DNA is TGTGCCAGCATTAACCATGGAGGTTCCTACGAGCAGTACTTC.

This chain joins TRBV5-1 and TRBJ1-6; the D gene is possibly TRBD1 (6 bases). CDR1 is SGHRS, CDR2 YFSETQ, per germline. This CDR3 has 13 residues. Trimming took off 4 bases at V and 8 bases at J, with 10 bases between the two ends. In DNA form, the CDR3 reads TGCGCCAGCAGCCCTAGACAGGATTCACCCCTCCACTTT. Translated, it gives CASSPRQDSPLHF.

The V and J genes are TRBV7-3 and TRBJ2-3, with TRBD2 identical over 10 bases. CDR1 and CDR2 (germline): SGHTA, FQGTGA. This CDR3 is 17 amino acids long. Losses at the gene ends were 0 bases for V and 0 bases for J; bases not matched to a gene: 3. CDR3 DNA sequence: TGTGCCAGCAGCTTAACCCGTAGCGGGGGGAGCACAGATACGCAGTATTTT. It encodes CASSLTRSGGSTDTQYF.

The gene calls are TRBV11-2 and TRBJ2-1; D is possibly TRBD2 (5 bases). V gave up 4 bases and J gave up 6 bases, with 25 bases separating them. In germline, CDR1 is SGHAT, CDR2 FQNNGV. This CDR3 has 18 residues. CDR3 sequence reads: CASSSPPGTGSTRNEQFF. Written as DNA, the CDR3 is TGTGCCAGCAGCTCCCCACCGGGTACGGGATCTACTCGCAATGAGCAGTTCTTC. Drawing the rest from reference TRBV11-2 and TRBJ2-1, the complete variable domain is EAGVAQSPRYKIIEKRQSVAFWCNPISGHATLYWYQQILGQGPKLLIQFQNNGVVDDSQLPKDRFSAERLKGVDSTLKIQPAKLEDSAVYLCASSSPPGTGSTRNEQFFGPGTRLTVL.

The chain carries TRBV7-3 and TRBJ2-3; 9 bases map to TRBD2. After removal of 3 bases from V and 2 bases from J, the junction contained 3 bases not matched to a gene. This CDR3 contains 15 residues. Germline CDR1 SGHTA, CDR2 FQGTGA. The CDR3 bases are TGTGCCAGCAGCTTTCTAGCGGGGCCCACAGATACGCAGTATTTT. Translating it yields CASSFLAGPTDTQYF. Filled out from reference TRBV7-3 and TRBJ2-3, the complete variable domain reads GAGVSQTPSNKVTEKGKYVELRCDPISGHTALYWYRQSLGQGPEFLIYFQGTGAADDSGLPNDRFFAVRPEGSVSTLKIQRTERGDSAVYLCASSFLAGPTDTQYFGPGTRLTVL.

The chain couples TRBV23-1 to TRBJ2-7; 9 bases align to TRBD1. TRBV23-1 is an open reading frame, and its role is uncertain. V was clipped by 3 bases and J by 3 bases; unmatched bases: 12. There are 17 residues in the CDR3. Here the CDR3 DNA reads TGCGCCAGCAGTCACCCTGCTGGGACAGGGAGTAACTACGAGCAGTACTTC. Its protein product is CASSHPAGTGSNYEQYF.

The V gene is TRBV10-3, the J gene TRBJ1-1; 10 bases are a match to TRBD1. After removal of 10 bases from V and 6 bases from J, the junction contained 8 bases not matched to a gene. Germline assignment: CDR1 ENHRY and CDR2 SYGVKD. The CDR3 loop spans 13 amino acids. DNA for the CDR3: TGTGCCAGCTTGGACAGGGGGATAGCTGAAGCTTTCTTT. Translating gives CASLDRGIAEAFF.

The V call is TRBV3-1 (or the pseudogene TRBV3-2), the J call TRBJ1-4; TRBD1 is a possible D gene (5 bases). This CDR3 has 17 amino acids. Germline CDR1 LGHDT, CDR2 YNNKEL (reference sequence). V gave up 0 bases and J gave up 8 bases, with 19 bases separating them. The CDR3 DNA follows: TGTGCCAGCAGCCAAGATCCCCGAATGCGGGGGAACGAAAAACTGTTTTTT. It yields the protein CASSQDPRMRGNEKLFF.

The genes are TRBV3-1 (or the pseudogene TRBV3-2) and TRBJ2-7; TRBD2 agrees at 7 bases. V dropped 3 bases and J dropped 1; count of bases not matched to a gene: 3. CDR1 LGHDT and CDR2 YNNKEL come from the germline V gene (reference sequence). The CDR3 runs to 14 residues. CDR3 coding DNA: TGTGCCAGCAGCCACCATAGCGGGTCCTACGAGCAGTACTTC. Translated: CASSHHSGSYEQYF.

The CDR3 DNA follows: TGCGCCAGCAGCCAGGTACCTCGACTAGCGGGATTCGCCTGGGAGACCCAGTACTTC. This gives the protein CASSQVPRLAGFAWETQYF. This chain joins TRBV4-3 and TRBJ2-5; 11 bases align to TRBD2. The CDR3 sequence is 19 residues long. With V trimmed by 3 bases and J by 5 bases, 17 bases remained unmatched. Germline-derived CDR1 and CDR2 are LGHNA and YSLEER.

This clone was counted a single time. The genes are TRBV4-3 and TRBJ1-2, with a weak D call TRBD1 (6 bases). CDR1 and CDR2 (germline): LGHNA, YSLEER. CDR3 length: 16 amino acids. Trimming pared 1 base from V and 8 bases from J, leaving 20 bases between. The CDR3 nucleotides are TGCGCCAGCAGCCAAGGGGCGTCCCAGGGGTGGGAGGGCTACACCTTC. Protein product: CASSQGASQGWEGYTF.

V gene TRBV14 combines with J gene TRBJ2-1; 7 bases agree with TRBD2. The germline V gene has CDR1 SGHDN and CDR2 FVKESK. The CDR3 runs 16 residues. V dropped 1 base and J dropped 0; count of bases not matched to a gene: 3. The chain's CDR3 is CASSQGAGSSYNEQFF. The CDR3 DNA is TGTGCCAGCAGCCAAGGAGCGGGGAGCTCCTACAATGAGCAGTTCTTC.

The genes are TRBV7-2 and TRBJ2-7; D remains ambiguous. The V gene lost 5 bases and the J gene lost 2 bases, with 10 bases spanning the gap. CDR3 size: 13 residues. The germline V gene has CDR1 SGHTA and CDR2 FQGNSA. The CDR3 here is CASSIRAPYEQYF. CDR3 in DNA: TGTGCCAGCAGCATAAGAGCCCCCTACGAGCAGTACTTC.